This T cell receptor beta chain was found in a study of cytomegalovirus exposure and HLA in healthy donors. Concerning this clone itself: Its matching antigen is unknown.

The PCR contained 60 Vbeta and 13 Jbeta primers. Clones were read by immunoSEQ multiplex PCR, and TCRdb kept only the in-frame ones, dropping some. The sample lists about 130,000 clones; 60% to 80% were seen once. V dropped 2 bases and J dropped 0; count of bases not matched to a gene: 5. CDR3 length: 16 amino acids. CDR1 is SGHNT, CDR2 YENEEA, per germline. General study points: A later analysis showed TCR association rates differing by HLA locus, peaking at DRB1 and lowest at HLA-C. Later on, a genetic analysis was performed. It linked a missense variant in DCLRE1C with V- and J-gene trimming of TCR beta. Earlier analysis found most TCR beta V segments productive about 87% or about 30% of the time.

The sequence derives from a male donor in good health and CMV-seronegative. V usage is TRBV11-3 and J usage is TRBJ2-3, with 7 bases lining up with TRBD2. The sequenced material came from PBMCs. CDR3 DNA: TGTGCCAGCAGCTTAATCCTCGGGGGGAGCACAGATACGCAGTATTTT. Its protein product is CASSLILGGSTDTQYF.